The 18 T cell receptor beta chains below all came from one sample that was sequenced in a study of T cell responses to AZD1222 COVID-19 vaccine. Measured with immunoSEQ multiplex PCR; TCRdb has only the in-frame clones, and not every one. Of 100,000 or so clones listed, roughly 90% are singletons. The sequencing used peripheral blood, collected 28 days after the second AZD1222 dose. The source is an adult who received the AZD1222 COVID-19 vaccine.

This clone has more than one count but fewer than ten. The gene calls are TRBV28 and TRBJ1-6; a possible D gene is TRBD1 (5 bases). Looked up from germline, CDR1 is MDHEN and CDR2 is SYDVKM. This CDR3 has 13 residues. V dropped 2 bases and J dropped 13 bases, with 12 bases sitting between them. CDR3 sequence: CASSLNLGQPLHF. The CDR3, as DNA: TGTGCCAGCAGTTTAAACTTGGGGCAGCCCCTCCACTTT.

V usage is TRBV2 and J usage is TRBJ1-2; 9 nucleotides align to TRBD1. Germline loops: CDR1 SNHLY, CDR2 FYNNEI. Trimming cost V 2 bases and J 10 bases; bases outside gene matches: 8. The CDR3 runs 14 residues. CDR3 residues: CASSELRQGVFYTF. The CDR3 bases are TGTGCCAGCAGTGAACTGCGACAGGGGGTGTTCTACACCTTC.

The chain recombines TRBV3-1 (or the pseudogene TRBV3-2) with TRBJ2-1; the D gene could be TRBD1 or TRBD2 (5 bases each). V gave up 3 bases and J gave up 6 bases, with 21 bases separating them. This CDR3 has 17 amino acids. From germline, CDR1 is LGHDT and CDR2 YNNKEL (reference sequence). CDR3 DNA sequence: TGTGCCAGCAGCCAGGACTTCCGGGCCTGGGGCCGCAATGAGCAGTTCTTC. This sequence encodes CASSQDFRAWGRNEQFF.

The genes are TRBV29-1 and TRBJ1-2; 11 positions match TRBD1. The CDR3 consists of 17 residues. The germline V gene encodes CDR1 SQVTM and CDR2 ANQGSEA. The junction had 14 bases not matched to a gene; V was cut back by 4 bases and J by 4 bases. The CDR3 loop is CSVATPPGTGGVYGYTF. CDR3 nucleotide sequence: TGCAGCGTTGCAACCCCCCCGGGGACAGGGGGGGTCTATGGCTACACCTTC.

CDR3 amino acids: CASTAGLEAFF. CDR3 in DNA: TGTGCCAGCACGGCAGGGCTAGAAGCTTTCTTT. J is TRBJ1-1 and V is TRBV6-5, with a tentative D call TRBD1 (5 bases). The CDR3 spans 11 residues. The V and J ends lost 7 bases and 8 bases respectively, with 11 bases between them. Germline CDR1 is MNHEY and CDR2 is SVGAGI.

There are a few counts of this clone. CDR3 sequence: CASSFRNTANYGYTF. CDR3 nucleotide sequence: TGTGCCAGCAGCTTTCGTAATACAGCTAACTATGGCTACACCTTC. The V call is TRBV13, the J call TRBJ1-2, with D unclear. The CDR3 covers 15 residues. In germline, CDR1 is PRHDT, CDR2 FYEKMQ (reference sequence). The V end was cut by 3 bases, the J end by 0 bases, with 11 bases between.

V is TRBV11-2 and J is TRBJ1-1; 9 bases agree with TRBD1. V was pared by 5 bases and J by 5 bases, with 6 bases of the junction left unmatched. Per germline, CDR1 SGHAT and CDR2 FQNNGV. This CDR3 region has 14 residues. This CDR3 reads CASSLGTGWTEAFF. DNA for the CDR3: TGTGCCAGCAGCCTTGGGACAGGGTGGACTGAAGCTTTCTTT.

The CDR3 sequence: CSASYGGGRNQPQHF. Here the CDR3 DNA reads TGCAGTGCTAGTTATGGAGGGGGGCGCAATCAGCCCCAGCATTTT. This chain joins TRBV20-1 and TRBJ1-5; possible D gene TRBD1, 6 bases. V shed 3 bases and J shed 2 bases, with 14 bases lying between them. Germline V gives CDR1 DFQATT, CDR2 SNEGSKA (reference sequence). This CDR3 is built from 15 residues.

The chain recombines TRBV7-8 with TRBJ1-2; D remains ambiguous. Germline V gene lookup returns CDR1 SGHVS and CDR2 FQNEAQ. V lost 5 bases to trimming and J lost 3 bases, with 7 bases between them. The CDR3 has 12 residues. The CDR3 nucleotides read TGTGCCAGCAGCCAAAATTACTATGGCTACACCTTC. This sequence encodes CASSQNYYGYTF. The complete variable domain, with remaining parts taken from reference TRBV7-8 and TRBJ1-2, reads GAGVSQSPRYKVAKRGQDVALRCDPISGHVSLFWYQQALGQGPEFLTYFQNEAQLDKSGLPSDRFFAERPEGSVSTLKIQRTQQEDSAVYLCASSQNYYGYTFGSGTRLTVV.

The V and J genes are TRBV4-1 and TRBJ1-6, with D hard to call. CDR1 is MGHRA and CDR2 is YSYEKL in the germline V gene. The CDR3 extends over 16 amino acids. The V gene lost 5 bases and the J gene lost 6 bases, with 17 bases spanning the gap. The CDR3 spells CASSRVGGRSNSPLHF. CDR3 DNA: TGCGCCAGCAGCAGAGTAGGTGGCAGAAGTAATTCACCCCTCCACTTT.

The V and J genes are TRBV18 and TRBJ1-4, with 7 positions matching TRBD1. Per germline, CDR1 KGHSH and CDR2 LQKENI. This CDR3 contains 15 residues. The V and J ends lost 2 bases and 3 bases, in that order; junction bases with no gene match: 3. The CDR3 DNA sequence: TGTGCCAGCTCACCATCGGGACAGTCTAATGAAAAACTGTTTTTT. Its translation is CASSPSGQSNEKLFF.

There are a few counts of this clone. The chain uses TRBV15 and TRBJ1-2; maybe TRBD1 (5 bases). The germline V and J ends were trimmed by 1 base and 4 bases, with 13 bases remaining between them. The CDR3 loop spans 15 amino acids. Germline CDR1 reads LNHNV; CDR2 reads YYDKDF (reference sequence). CDR3 residues: CATSRVGAEGYGYTF. The CDR3 bases are TGTGCCACCAGCAGAGTAGGGGCAGAGGGCTATGGCTACACCTTC.

The rearrangement links TRBV12-5 to TRBJ1-1; 8 positions match TRBD1. V lost 7 bases and J lost 7; bases outside the gene matches: 8. The germline CDR1 and CDR2 sequences are LGHNT and FRNRAP. This CDR3 contains 13 residues. CDR3 DNA: TGTGCTAGTGTCCGGACAGGGTTTCTTGAAGCTTTCTTT. Amino acids: CASVRTGFLEAFF. Full variable domain (outside the CDR3, taken from reference TRBV12-5 and TRBJ1-1): DARVTQTPRHKVTEMGQEVTMRCQPILGHNTVFWYRQTMMQGLELLAYFRNRAPLDDSGMPKDRFSAEMPDATLATLKIQPSEPRDSAVYFCASVRTGFLEAFFGQGTRLTVV.

The chain joins TRBV19 to TRBJ1-1, with 7 positions matching TRBD1. Looked up from germline, CDR1 is LNHDA and CDR2 is SQIVND (reference sequence). The CDR3 is 13 amino acids. Trimming cost V 5 bases and J 4 bases; bases outside gene matches: 4. This CDR3 reads CASSPPGGTEAFF. For the CDR3, the DNA is TGTGCCAGTAGTCCTCCAGGGGGCACTGAAGCTTTCTTT.

V and J are TRBV30 and TRBJ2-3; 8 bases agree with TRBD2. CDR3 length: 17 amino acids. Germline V gene sequence: CDR1 GTSNPN, CDR2 SVGIG (reference sequence). V trimming: 0 bases; J trimming: 0 bases; junction bases outside the gene matches: 8. CDR3 nucleotides: TGTGCCTGGAGTGTTTCTGCGGGGGGAAGTAGCACAGATACGCAGTATTTT. Amino acids: CAWSVSAGGSSTDTQYF.

The chain's CDR3 is CASSYFQSSYNSPLHF. The CDR3 coding sequence is TGTGCCAGCAGTTACTTCCAGAGCTCCTATAATTCACCCCTCCACTTT. The chain recombines TRBV6-5 with TRBJ1-6; the D is unclear. The germline gives CDR1 MNHEY, CDR2 SVGAGI. The CDR3 spans 16 residues. The V end lost 1 base, the J end lost 0 bases, and 7 bases lay between the germline ends.

This chain uses TRBV24-1 with TRBJ2-2; no reliable D call. This CDR3 is 15 amino acids long. Germline V gives CDR1 KGHDR, CDR2 SFDVKD. V was trimmed by 4 bases and J by 6 bases, leaving 14 bases between them. The CDR3 spells CATSDPGPGAGELFF. As DNA, the CDR3 is TGTGCCACCAGTGACCCAGGCCCAGGAGCCGGGGAGCTGTTTTTT.

The J gene is TRBJ1-2, the V gene TRBV27; TRBD1 is a possible D gene (6 bases). Trimming stripped 2 bases from V and 4 bases from J, with 14 bases between. CDR1 is MNHEY and CDR2 is SMNVEV in the germline V gene (reference sequence). This CDR3 comprises 15 residues. CDR3 protein: CASSLTGALGYGYTF. The CDR3 nucleotides read TGTGCCAGCAGTTTAACGGGGGCGCTTGGCTATGGCTACACCTTC.